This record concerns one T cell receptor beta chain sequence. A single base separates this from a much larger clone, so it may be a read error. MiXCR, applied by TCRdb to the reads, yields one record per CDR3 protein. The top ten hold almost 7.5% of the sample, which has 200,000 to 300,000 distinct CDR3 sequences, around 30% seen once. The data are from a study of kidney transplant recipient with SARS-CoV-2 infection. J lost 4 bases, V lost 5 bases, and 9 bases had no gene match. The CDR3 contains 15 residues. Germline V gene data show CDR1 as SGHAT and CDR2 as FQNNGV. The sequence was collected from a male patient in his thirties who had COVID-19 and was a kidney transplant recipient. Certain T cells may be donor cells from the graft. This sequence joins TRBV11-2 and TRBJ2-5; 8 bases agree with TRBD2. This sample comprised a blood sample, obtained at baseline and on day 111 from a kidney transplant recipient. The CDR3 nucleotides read TGTGCCAGCAGCGTCGAGCGGGAGACACGAGAGACCCAGTACTTC. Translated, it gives CASSVERETRETQYF. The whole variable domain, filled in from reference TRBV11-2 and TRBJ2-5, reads EAGVAQSPRYKIIEKRQSVAFWCNPISGHATLYWYQQILGQGPKLLIQFQNNGVVDDSQLPKDRFSAERLKGVDSTLKIQPAKLEDSAVYLCASSVERETRETQYFGPGTRLLVL.